The T cell receptor (beta chain) under discussion was sequenced for a study of T cells in Graves' hyperthyroidism and ophthalmopathy. Patients were excluded for uncontrolled infection, other autoimmune disease, pregnancy or lactation. The TCR beta CDR3 regions underwent amplification using RNA transcripts as the source. With the HTBI primer set, the TCR CDR3 went through a first round of RT-PCR. Using its own MiXCR run on the multiplex PCR reads, TCRdb lists one record per CDR3 protein. The sample records about 600,000 distinct CDR3 sequences, approximately 15% being singletons. This clonotype occurred many times. Sequenced input: blood. This receptor was taken from a woman aged 18-29 years with Graves' ophthalmopathy.

CDR3 coding DNA: TGTGCCAGCAGCCCCGGGACAGATTTCACAGATACGCAGTATTTT. Amino acid sequence: CASSPGTDFTDTQYF. The rearrangement uses TRBV7-9 and TRBJ2-3, with 7 bases identical to TRBD1. The CDR3 consists of 15 residues. CDR1 is SEHNR and CDR2 is FQNEAQ in the germline V gene (reference sequence). Losses at the gene ends were 5 bases for V and 2 bases for J; bases not matched to a gene: 7.